This T cell receptor beta chain comes out of a study of T cells after yellow fever vaccination. General study results and limits: A large majority of primary-vaccination clones showed up again after the booster (around 95% CD4, about 90% CD8).

About this clonotype: The antigen is not known.

From the 5' RACE reads, TCRdb called clonotypes with MiXCR, one entry per CDR3 protein. The sample consists of about 260,000 distinct CDR3 sequences, approximately 12% of them appearing once. This CDR3 spans 14 amino acids. Deletions cut 3 bases from V and 2 bases from J, with 7 bases between. Looked up from germline, CDR1 is LNHNV and CDR2 is YYDKDF (reference sequence). V is TRBV15 and J is TRBJ2-2, with D unresolved. Material: CD4+ T cells sorted from PBMCs, obtained 45 days after the yellow fever booster vaccination. This TCR was recovered from a man aged 25-45 years who received the YFV17D yellow fever vaccine. The CDR3 nucleotides read TGTGCCACCAGCAGTGAATTAAACACCGGGGAGCTGTTTTTT. Translation: CATSSELNTGELFF.